The 20 T cell receptor beta chains below all came from one sample that was sequenced in a study of human CD8 memory T cell subsets. The authors made TCR beta libraries using UMI-labeled 5' RACE. No DNA is given; TCRdb re-called the 5' RACE reads and lists each CDR3 protein once. This sample's table has more than 5,500 distinct CDR3 sequences. Classification as TPEX applied to CCR7+ PD-1+ TIGIT+ early memory CD8+ T cells bearing exhausted-like traits. Sample: CD8+ T cells from PBMCs. These receptors were taken from a human donor in good health.

V is TRBV11-2 and J is TRBJ2-2; TCRdb proposes TRBD2, but this gene call is untestable without DNA. This CDR3 spans 17 amino acids. Germline loops: CDR1 SGHAT, CDR2 FQNNGV. CDR3 residues: CASSPEEGASYAGELFF.

The chain uses TRBV20-1 and TRBJ2-1; TCRdb reports TRBD2, a call that lacks DNA to check it against. Germline loops: CDR1 DFQATT, CDR2 SNEGSKA (reference sequence). The length of the CDR3 is 16 residues. The CDR3 loop reads CSASPIAGVSYNEQFF.

V gene TRBV6-6 combines with J gene TRBJ1-1; the TCRdb D gene call, TRBD1, has no DNA to confirm it. The CDR3 is made up of 12 amino acids. The germline CDR1 and CDR2 sequences are MNHNY and SVGAGI (reference sequence). CDR3 loop: CASSYDRGQAFF.

V is TRBV7-2 and J is TRBJ2-5. The CDR3 loop spans 15 amino acids. Germline V gene lookup returns CDR1 SGHTA and CDR2 FQGNSA. The CDR3 protein is CASSRIQSAGETQYF.

The rearrangement uses TRBV13 and TRBJ2-3; TCRdb's D gene call, TRBD1, goes unchecked for lack of DNA. CDR1 is PRHDT, CDR2 FYEKMQ, per germline (reference sequence). This CDR3 is 19 amino acids long. CDR3 amino acids: CASSSPRTGGVGRTDTQYF.

This chain joins TRBV2 and TRBJ1-1; there is no DNA to check the TCRdb D call of TRBD1. Germline values: CDR1 SNHLY, CDR2 FYNNEI. The CDR3 is 14 amino acids. The CDR3 loop reads CASRGSDRGTEAFF.

This chain joins TRBV7-9 and TRBJ2-3; the D gene TCRdb calls, TRBD1, cannot be checked with no DNA. The CDR3 is 18 residues long. CDR1 is SEHNR, CDR2 FQNEAQ, per germline (reference sequence). CDR3 residues: CASSLASPEAGVTDTQYF.

This chain uses TRBV6-4 with TRBJ2-5; TCRdb outputs TRBD1, but without DNA this stays unchecked. Germline-derived CDR1 and CDR2 are MRHNA and SNTAGT. CDR3 length equals 18 residues. CDR3 loop: CASSKRQVEVPCRETQYF.

This sequence joins TRBV18 and TRBJ1-5; TCRdb picks TRBD1, but there is no DNA to check that call. The CDR3 runs 14 residues. Germline CDR1 and CDR2: KGHSH and LQKENI. CDR3 residues: CASSPTSTGQPQHF. Complete variable domain (other parts from reference TRBV18 and TRBJ1-5): NAGVMQNPRHLVRRRGQEARLRCSPMKGHSHVYWYRQLPEEGLKFMVYLQKENIIDESGMPKERFSAEFPKEGPSILRIQQVVRGDSAAYFCASSPTSTGQPQHFGDGTRLSIL.

This chain joins TRBV11-2 and TRBJ2-3; the D gene TCRdb calls, TRBD2, cannot be checked with no DNA. The germline V gene has CDR1 SGHAT and CDR2 FQNNGV. The CDR3 length is 15 residues. This chain's CDR3 is CASSLGGGGTDTQYF. Variable domain in full (rest from reference TRBV11-2 and TRBJ2-3): EAGVAQSPRYKIIEKRQSVAFWCNPISGHATLYWYQQILGQGPKLLIQFQNNGVVDDSQLPKDRFSAERLKGVDSTLKIQPAKLEDSAVYLCASSLGGGGTDTQYFGPGTRLTVL.

This clonotype is identified as medium-sized from frequency. This chain uses TRBV12-3 or TRBV12-4 with TRBJ2-2; TCRdb indicates TRBD2, and absent DNA this call remains unverified. This CDR3 is built from 15 residues. The CDR3 is CASTPGLGNAGELFF.

J is TRBJ1-2 and V is TRBV24-1. The length of the CDR3 is 12 residues. CDR1 and CDR2 from the germline V gene are KGHDR and SFDVKD. This chain's CDR3 is CATSDSGGGYTF.

This chain uses TRBV5-6 with TRBJ2-7; there is no DNA to check the TCRdb D call of TRBD1. The CDR3 length is 14 residues. Germline CDR1 SGHDT, CDR2 YYEEEE. The CDR3 loop reads CASSPRGSSYEQYF.

This clonotype is classed as medium-sized by frequency. This sequence joins TRBV7-8 and TRBJ1-5; TCRdb lists TRBD1, though no DNA is available to test this call. This CDR3 region has 15 residues. Looked up from germline, CDR1 is SGHVS and CDR2 is FQNEAQ. Here the CDR3 reads CASSLVAGSTQPQHF.

Measured by frequency, this clonotype is medium-sized. The V call is TRBV5-1, the J call TRBJ1-3. Germline values: CDR1 SGHRS, CDR2 YFSETQ. The CDR3 consists of 14 residues. The CDR3 is CASSPWITRNTIYF.

CDR3 in amino acids: CASSPRTGGLTEAFF. This sequence joins TRBV27 and TRBJ1-1; the TRBD1 assignment by TCRdb is unverifiable without DNA. CDR1 is MNHEY and CDR2 is SMNVEV in the germline V gene (reference sequence). The CDR3 totals 15 residues.

This rearrangement joins TRBV13 to TRBJ2-2; the TCRdb call, TRBD2, lacks DNA for checking. This CDR3 has 16 residues. Germline lookup yields CDR1 PRHDT and CDR2 FYEKMQ (reference sequence). The CDR3 protein is CATCSGLAGLTGELFF.

According to its frequency, this clonotype is medium-sized. The chain employs TRBV29-1 and TRBJ1-2; TCRdb's D call, TRBD1, is unchecked because there is no DNA. Germline CDR1 and CDR2: SQVTM and ANQGSEA. CDR3 length: 17 residues. This CDR3 reads CSAHNPGQGGDPYGYTF.

The rearrangement links TRBV19 to TRBJ2-1; with no DNA, the TCRdb D assignment of TRBD1 cannot be verified. Germline CDR1 LNHDA, CDR2 SQIVND (reference sequence). CDR3 length: 15 residues. The chain's CDR3 is CASSPWGDSNNEQFF.

This clonotype is medium-sized by frequency. The rearrangement links TRBV19 to TRBJ1-5; the D gene TCRdb calls, TRBD1, cannot be checked with no DNA. The CDR3 covers 14 residues. Looked up from germline, CDR1 is LNHDA and CDR2 is SQIVND (reference sequence). The CDR3 is CASSYGDTYQPQHF.